This is a list of T cell receptor beta chains from one sample in a study of blood T cell repertoires in COVID-19. Profiling relied on immunoSEQ multiplex PCR, and the TCRdb table lists in-frame clones only, not all of them. The sample lists 76,000 or so clones, approximately 89% occurring once. The sequenced sample was peripheral blood. Receptors were obtained from a human donor in a cohort sampled during active COVID-19. Each CDR3 is given with its conserved first and last residue. A D gene is named only where the DNA matches it firmly. A row's size may be missing; if present it is once, few, many or a size class.

>TRBV20-1|-|-|TRBJ2-5
CSALAGETQYF
TGCAGTGCCCTAGCTGGAGAGACCCAGTACTTC
>TRBV5-5|-|TRBD1|TRBJ1-1
CASRPGTAEAFF
TGTGCCAGCAGACCCGGGACAGCAGAGGCTTTCTTT
>TRBV12-3/TRBV12-4|-|-|TRBJ2-7
CASTPTDSYEQYF
TGTGCCAGCACCCCGACAGACTCCTACGAGCAGTACTTC
>TRBV5-1|-|-|TRBJ1-6
CASSLGRGHGSPLHF
TGCGCCAGCAGCTTGGGGCGGGGGCACGGTTCACCCCTCCACTTT
>TRBV19|-|TRBD1|TRBJ1-2
CASSPPEGAYGYTF
TGTGCCAGTAGTCCCCCCGAGGGGGCCTATGGCTACACCTTC
>TRBV7-6|-|TRBD1|TRBJ2-4
CASSLGVAGQGVLIQYF
TGTGCCAGCAGCTTAGGGGTTGCGGGACAGGGGGTCCTCATTCAGTACTTC
>TRBV11-3|once|-|TRBJ2-7
CASSRSGYEQYF
TGTGCCAGCAGCCGCTCGGGCTACGAGCAGTACTTC
>TRBV27|-|-|TRBJ1-6
CASSLVGASFTPLHF
TGTGCCAGCAGTTTAGTGGGGGCGTCTTTTACACCCCTCCACTTT
>TRBV5-6|once|-|TRBJ2-1
CASSLVGLTPNEQFF
TGTGCCAGCAGCTTGGTAGGACTCACACCCAATGAGCAGTTCTTC
>TRBV7-3|-|-|TRBJ2-5
CASSLRGSPETQYF
TGTGCCAGCAGCTTAAGAGGGTCGCCCGAGACCCAGTACTTC
>TRBV7-2|-|TRBD1|TRBJ1-1
CASSATGGSTEAFF
TGTGCCAGCAGCGCCACAGGGGGGAGCACTGAAGCTTTCTTT
>TRBV5-1|-|TRBD2|TRBJ2-2
CASSLFSSGGSGELFF
TGCGCCAGCAGCTTGTTTTCTAGCGGGGGGTCCGGGGAGCTGTTTTTT
>TRBV15|-|-|TRBJ1-2
CATSPRPEGRDYGYTF
TGTGCCACCAGCCCCAGGCCTGAAGGGAGGGACTATGGCTACACCTTC
>TRBV9|-|TRBD2|TRBJ2-3
CASSPGLAGTDTQYF
TGTGCCAGCAGTCCGGGACTAGCGGGCACAGATACGCAGTATTTT
>TRBV19|-|TRBD1|TRBJ2-7
CASSISRGSEQYF
TGTGCCAGTAGTATTTCCAGGGGGAGCGAGCAGTACTTC
>TRBV9|-|TRBD1|TRBJ1-5
CASSVGTGGGQPQHF
TGTGCCAGCAGCGTAGGGACAGGGGGCGGTCAGCCCCAGCATTTT
>TRBV19|-|TRBD2|TRBJ2-3
CASRERGGDTQYF
TGTGCCAGTAGGGAGCGGGGGGGTGATACGCAGTATTTT
>TRBV7-6|-|TRBD2|TRBJ2-3
CASSSNSGSTDTQYF
TGTGCCAGCAGCTCGAATAGCGGGAGCACAGATACGCAGTATTTT
>TRBV18|-|-|TRBJ2-3
CASSPQPRGATDTQYF
TGTGCCAGCTCACCACAGCCGCGCGGGGCGACAGATACGCAGTATTTT
>TRBV19|few|-|TRBJ1-1
CASRIKVAGDQNTEAFF
TGTGCCAGTAGAATTAAAGTGGCAGGCGACCAGAACACTGAAGCTTTCTTT
>TRBV7-9|-|-|TRBJ1-6
CASSFRPPYNSPLHF
TGTGCCAGCAGCTTCCGTCCCCCCTATAATTCACCCCTCCACTTT
>TRBV18|-|-|TRBJ1-1
CASSPPSVNTEAFF
TGTGCCAGCTCACCACCCTCCGTGAACACTGAAGCTTTCTTT
>TRBV3-1/TRBV3-2|-|-|TRBJ2-1
CASSHTGTFYNEQFF
TGTGCCAGCAGCCACACCGGGACATTCTACAATGAGCAGTTCTTC
>TRBV18|-|TRBD1|TRBJ1-4
CASSGDSLNEKLFF
TGTGCCAGCTCGGGGGACAGCCTTAATGAAAAACTGTTTTTT
>TRBV2|-|TRBD1|TRBJ2-5
CASMVQQGAWETQYF
TGTGCCAGCATGGTACAACAGGGGGCCTGGGAGACCCAGTACTTC
>TRBV7-2|once|-|TRBJ1-5
CASSFYGLGNQPQHF
TGTGCCAGCAGCTTCTACGGGTTGGGCAATCAGCCCCAGCATTTT
>TRBV5-5|-|TRBD1|TRBJ1-2
CASSLEQGYGYGYTF
TGTGCCAGCAGCTTGGAACAGGGGTACGGGTATGGCTACACCTTC
>TRBV4-1|-|TRBD1|TRBJ1-5
CASSQDDGTGHLQFSQPQHF
TGCGCCAGCAGCCAGGACGACGGGACAGGTCATCTCCAGTTCAGTCAGCCCCAGCATTTT
>TRBV12-3/TRBV12-4|once|-|TRBJ2-1
CASSRLYNEQFF
TGTGCCAGCAGCAGACTTTACAATGAGCAGTTCTTC
>TRBV6-4|-|-|TRBJ2-1
CASSEEGRGTNEQFF
TGTGCCAGCAGTGAGGAGGGCAGGGGGACCAATGAGCAGTTCTTC
>TRBV30|-|TRBD1|TRBJ1-4
CAWSGGQGGREKLFF
TGTGCCTGGAGTGGGGGTCAGGGGGGACGAGAAAAACTGTTTTTT
>TRBV18|-|-|TRBJ2-7
CASSPRAYEQYF
TGTGCCAGCTCACCGCGGGCCTACGAGCAGTACTTC
>TRBV5-4|-|-|TRBJ2-7
CASSLSSGVAYEQYF
TGTGCCAGCAGCTTGAGTTCCGGGGTAGCCTACGAGCAGTACTTC
>TRBV5-5|-|-|TRBJ1-5
CASSLFAGDYSNQPQHF
TGTGCCAGCAGCTTGTTTGCAGGGGATTATAGCAATCAGCCCCAGCATTTT
>TRBV6-5|-|TRBD2|TRBJ2-3
CASWRGAEDTQYF
TGTGCCAGCTGGCGGGGGGCTGAAGATACGCAGTATTTT
>TRBV19|-|-|TRBJ1-1
CASSIWGQDTEAFF
TGTGCCAGTAGTATATGGGGGCAGGACACTGAAGCTTTCTTT
>TRBV15|-|TRBD1|TRBJ1-2
CATSKVTGYNYGYTF
TGTGCCACCAGCAAGGTGACAGGGTATAACTATGGCTACACCTTC
>TRBV5-6|-|TRBD1|TRBJ2-2
CASRTGTGGAGVTGELFF
TGTGCCAGCAGGACCGGGACAGGGGGCGCGGGTGTCACCGGGGAGCTGTTTTTT